Each of the 23 T cell receptor beta chains below was sequenced from the same sample in a study of cytomegalovirus exposure and HLA in healthy donors. 60 Vbeta and 13 Jbeta primers were used in PCR. The data were produced by immunoSEQ multiplex PCR, yet TCRdb's version contains in-frame clones alone and is incomplete. The sample has about 170,000 clones; 75% to 90% are singletons. The material sequenced was PBMCs. These receptors were taken from a male donor in good health and CMV-seronegative.

Note on this clone: Distinct nucleotide sequences in the sample also encode this CDR3. The chain recombines TRBV6-5 with TRBJ1-1; possible D gene TRBD1, 6 bases. Germline assignment: CDR1 MNHEY and CDR2 SVGAGI. Trimming removed 4 bases at V and 2 bases at J, with 8 bases between. The length of the CDR3 is 13 residues. CDR3 DNA: TGTGCCAGCAGTTTACAGGGAAACACTGAAGCTTTCTTT. Translated: CASSLQGNTEAFF.

The chain employs TRBV30 and TRBJ1-1; D not resolved. CDR3 size: 13 residues. Germline CDR1 reads GTSNPN; CDR2 reads SVGIG (reference sequence). With 1 base removed from V and 6 bases from J, the gap between germline ends came to 12 bases. CDR3 region: CAWSEGVGPEAFF. As DNA, the CDR3 is TGTGCCTGGAGTGAGGGAGTAGGGCCTGAAGCTTTCTTT.

The chain is built from TRBV7-9 and TRBJ1-6; 8 bases line up with TRBD1. The CDR3 runs 17 residues. Trimming took 7 bases from V and 7 from J; bases not matched to a gene: 15. Germline assignment: CDR1 SEHNR and CDR2 FQNEAQ (reference sequence). CDR3 in DNA: TGTGCCAGCACCACTATATCCACCGACAGGGGAAATTCACCCCTCCACTTT. Its protein product is CASTTISTDRGNSPLHF.

This clone was found once. This same CDR3 is encoded by further DNA sequences in the sample. This chain uses TRBV5-1 with TRBJ1-5, with D uncertain. This CDR3 spans 15 amino acids. The V gene's germline CDR1 is SGHRS and CDR2 YFSETQ. The V gene lost 0 bases and the J gene lost 0 bases, with 7 bases spanning the gap. CDR3 DNA sequence: TGCGCCAGCAGCTTGGGAGTTAATAGCAATCAGCCCCAGCATTTT. Translated, it gives CASSLGVNSNQPQHF.

The CDR3 sequence: CASSSGQANYGYTF. In DNA form, the CDR3 reads TGTGCCAGCAGCTCGGGACAGGCTAACTATGGCTACACCTTC. The chain couples TRBV7-9 to TRBJ1-2; TRBD1 matches 8 bases. Germline lookup yields CDR1 SEHNR and CDR2 FQNEAQ (reference sequence). Unmatched junction bases numbered 1, after V lost 4 bases and J lost 0 bases. The CDR3 covers 14 residues.

This clone appeared a few times. The chain links TRBV7-9 to TRBJ2-5, with 16 bases aligning to TRBD2. The CDR3 is 17 residues long. Looked up from germline, CDR1 is SEHNR and CDR2 is FQNEAQ (reference sequence). With V trimmed by 7 bases and J by 2 bases, 7 bases remained unmatched. The CDR3 reads CASTRGTSGGDQETQYF. The CDR3 DNA follows: TGTGCCAGCACCAGAGGGACTAGCGGGGGGGATCAAGAGACCCAGTACTTC.

The chain joins TRBV9 to TRBJ1-2; no clear D. Between the trimmed V and J ends, which lost 4 bases and 8 bases, there was a span of 6 bases. The CDR3 spans 10 residues. Germline CDR1 SGDLS, CDR2 YYNGEE. The CDR3 loop reads CASSPRGYTF. CDR3 nucleotides: TGTGCCAGCAGCCCCCGGGGCTACACCTTC.

The chain recombines TRBV2 with TRBJ2-1; unclear D gene. The germline V gene has CDR1 SNHLY and CDR2 FYNNEI. The CDR3 totals 11 residues. Trimming took off 1 base at V and 15 bases at J, with 10 bases between the two ends. The CDR3 protein is CASSEGPRVFF. CDR3 DNA sequence: TGTGCCAGCAGTGAAGGTCCCCGTGTGTTCTTC.

This clone turned up a few times. The CDR3 loop is CASIQGDSSGNTIYF. CDR3 sequence (DNA): TGTGCCAGCATCCAGGGGGATAGCTCTGGAAACACCATATATTTT. The rearrangement uses TRBV7-9 and TRBJ1-3, with TRBD1 matching 7 bases. Germline CDR1 SEHNR, CDR2 FQNEAQ (reference sequence). This CDR3 region has 15 residues. With 7 bases clipped from V and 0 bases from J, the junction kept 6 bases outside the gene matches.

V and J are TRBV18 and TRBJ1-2, with TRBD1 as a possible D gene (5 bases). The CDR3 has 14 residues. CDR1 is KGHSH, CDR2 LQKENI, per germline. Trimming left V 9 bases short and J 11 bases short, with 25 bases between. The chain's CDR3 is CASFLDTTTRVYTF. CDR3 nucleotide sequence: TGTGCCAGTTTCCTCGACACAACGACCAGGGTATACACCTTC.

The chain carries TRBV5-6 and TRBJ1-6; D remains ambiguous. This CDR3 is 14 amino acids long. V lost 5 bases, J lost 10 bases, and 16 bases lay in between. CDR1 and CDR2 (germline): SGHDT, YYEEEE. The CDR3 loop reads CASRSVTRWSPLHF. CDR3 nucleotides: TGTGCCAGCAGGTCGGTGACACGATGGTCACCCCTCCACTTT.

The rearrangement uses TRBV7-2 and TRBJ2-3; tentative D call: TRBD2 (6 bases). The germline V and J ends were trimmed by 1 base and 5 bases, with 13 bases remaining between them. Per the germline V gene, CDR1 is SGHTA and CDR2 is FQGNSA. The CDR3 totals 15 residues. CDR3 in DNA: TGTGCCAGCAGCTTAGGCGGCGGGGTGGTAGATACGCAGTATTTT. It codes for CASSLGGGVVDTQYF. Together with reference TRBV7-2 and TRBJ2-3, the CDR3 gives the full variable domain: GAGVSQSPSNKVTEKGKDVELRCDPISGHTALYWYRQSLGQGLEFLIYFQGNSAPDKSGLPSDRFSAERTGGSVSTLTIQRTQQEDSAVYLCASSLGGGVVDTQYFGPGTRLTVL.

This clone has a handful of counts. This rearrangement joins TRBV7-9 to TRBJ1-1; weak D call: TRBD1 (6 bases). With 4 bases removed from V and 1 base from J, the gap between germline ends came to 10 bases. The CDR3 is made up of 14 amino acids. Germline lookup yields CDR1 SEHNR and CDR2 FQNEAQ (reference sequence). CDR3 coding DNA: TGTGCCAGCAGCTGGGGGGGGCAGAACACTGAAGCTTTCTTT. Protein: CASSWGGQNTEAFF.

This chain links TRBV11-2 with TRBJ2-7, with 7 positions matching TRBD1. The CDR3 runs 14 residues. Trimming took 1 base from V and 5 from J; bases not matched to a gene: 5. Germline V gene lookup returns CDR1 SGHAT and CDR2 FQNNGV. The CDR3, as DNA: TGTGCCAGCAGCTTAGGTGGGACAGTGGACGAGCAGTACTTC. It is translated as CASSLGGTVDEQYF. Looking up the rest from reference TRBV11-2 and TRBJ2-7 gives the full variable domain: EAGVAQSPRYKIIEKRQSVAFWCNPISGHATLYWYQQILGQGPKLLIQFQNNGVVDDSQLPKDRFSAERLKGVDSTLKIQPAKLEDSAVYLCASSLGGTVDEQYFGPGTRLTVT.

The genes are TRBV6-5 and TRBJ1-1; D may be TRBD1 (5 bases). Germline V gene sequence: CDR1 MNHEY, CDR2 SVGAGI. This CDR3 comprises 14 residues. Between the trimmed V and J ends, which lost 0 bases and 6 bases, there was a span of 11 bases. This chain's CDR3 is CASSYSTDRAEAFF. In DNA form, the CDR3 reads TGTGCCAGCAGTTACTCGACAGATCGGGCTGAAGCTTTCTTT.

This chain joins TRBV10-3 and TRBJ2-5; a possible D gene is TRBD2 (5 bases). The CDR3 runs 16 residues. V lost 3 bases to trimming and J lost 4 bases, with 18 bases between them. The germline CDR1 and CDR2 sequences are ENHRY and SYGVKD. CDR3 nucleotide sequence: TGTGCCATCAGTGAATCCCCCCCAGGACTGGGAGAGACCCAGTACTTC. It is translated as CAISESPPGLGETQYF.

This sequence joins TRBV28 and TRBJ2-2; a weak D match, TRBD2 (6 bases). CDR1 and CDR2 from the germline V gene are MDHEN and SYDVKM. The CDR3 has 16 residues. V was cut by 3 bases and J by 6 bases, with 17 bases left in between. This CDR3 is CASSLGMRRGSGELFF. The CDR3 DNA sequence: TGTGCCAGCAGTTTGGGTATGAGACGGGGGTCCGGGGAGCTGTTTTTT.

In DNA, the CDR3 is TGTGCCACCAGCTCCCTGGGGGCATACAATGAGCAGTTCTTC. Amino acids: CATSSLGAYNEQFF. This rearrangement joins TRBV15 to TRBJ2-1, with D possibly TRBD1 on 6 matching bases. The CDR3 contains 14 residues. Germline-derived CDR1 and CDR2 are LNHNV and YYDKDF (reference sequence). The ends were cut back, 5 bases at V and 4 bases at J, with 12 bases in the middle. Full variable domain (remainder filled in from reference TRBV15 and TRBJ2-1): DAMVIQNPRYQVTQFGKPVTLSCSQTLNHNVMYWYQQKSSQAPKLLFHYYDKDFNNEADTPDNFQSRRPNTSFCFLDIRSPGLGDTAMYLCATSSLGAYNEQFFGPGTRLTVL.

The chain links TRBV7-8 to TRBJ1-1, with D unclear. Germline CDR1 and CDR2: SGHVS and FQNEAQ. The V end was cut by 0 bases, the J end by 5 bases, with 10 bases between. The CDR3 length is 14 residues. CDR3 protein: CASSLATGRTEAFF. Here the CDR3 DNA reads TGTGCCAGCAGCTTAGCGACTGGCAGAACTGAAGCTTTCTTT.

This chain joins TRBV6-6 and TRBJ2-2, with 7 bases that match TRBD2. Germline trimming cut 5 bases from V and 7 bases from J; bases unmatched to any gene: 10. From germline, CDR1 is MNHNY and CDR2 SVGAGI (reference sequence). The length of the CDR3 is 15 residues. This CDR3 reads CASSNTQRTSGELFF. CDR3 nucleotide sequence: TGTGCCAGCAGTAACACCCAAAGGACTAGCGGGGAGCTGTTTTTT.

The chain joins TRBV5-1 to TRBJ2-1, with TRBD2 matching over 7 bases. The CDR3 totals 15 residues. Trimming removed 0 bases from V and 3 bases from J; junction bases left unmatched: 3. The germline V gene encodes CDR1 SGHRS and CDR2 YFSETQ. The DNA for the CDR3 is TGCGCCAGCAGCTTGGTCGGGGGGAGCTACAATGAGCAGTTCTTC. Its translation: CASSLVGGSYNEQFF.

This chain uses TRBV11-2 with TRBJ2-7, with TRBD2 matching 8 bases. CDR3 size: 17 residues. The ends lost 2 bases at V and 0 bases at J; junction bases unmatched: 9. The germline CDR1 and CDR2 sequences are SGHAT and FQNNGV. This chain's CDR3 is CASSLLAGGPNSYEQYF. CDR3 bases: TGTGCCAGCAGCTTACTCGCGGGGGGCCCCAACTCCTACGAGCAGTACTTC.

The chain recombines TRBV10-3 with TRBJ1-4; D is perhaps TRBD1 (6 bases). Germline-derived CDR1 and CDR2 are ENHRY and SYGVKD. Trimming took 2 bases from V and 5 from J, leaving 9 bases between them. CDR3 length: 14 amino acids. The CDR3 region has the DNA TGTGCCATCAGTGAGGGGGGGGCGAATGAAAAACTGTTTTTT. It translates to CAISEGGANEKLFF.